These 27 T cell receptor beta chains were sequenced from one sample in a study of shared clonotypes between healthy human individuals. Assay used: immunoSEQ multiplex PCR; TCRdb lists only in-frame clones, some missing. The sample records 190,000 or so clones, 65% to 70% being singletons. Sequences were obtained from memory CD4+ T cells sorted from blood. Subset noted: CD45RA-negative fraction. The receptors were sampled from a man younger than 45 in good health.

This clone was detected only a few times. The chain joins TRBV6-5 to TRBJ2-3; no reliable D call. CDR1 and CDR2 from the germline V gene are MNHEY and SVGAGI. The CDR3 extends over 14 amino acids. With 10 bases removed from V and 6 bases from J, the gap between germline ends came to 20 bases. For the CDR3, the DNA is TGTGCCACCTCCGGCTCGCGGTTCGGGGATACGCAGTATTTT. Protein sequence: CATSGSRFGDTQYF.

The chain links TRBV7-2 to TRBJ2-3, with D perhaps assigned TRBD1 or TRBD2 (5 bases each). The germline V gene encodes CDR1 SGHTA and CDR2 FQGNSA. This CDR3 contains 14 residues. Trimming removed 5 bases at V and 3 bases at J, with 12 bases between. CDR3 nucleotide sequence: TGTGCCAGCAGCACAGACTGGGGGACAGATACGCAGTATTTT. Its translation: CASSTDWGTDTQYF.

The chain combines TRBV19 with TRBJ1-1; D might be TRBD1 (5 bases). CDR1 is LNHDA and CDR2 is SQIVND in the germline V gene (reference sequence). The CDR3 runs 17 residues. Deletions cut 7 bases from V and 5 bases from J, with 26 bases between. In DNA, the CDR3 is TGTGCCAGTACCTCCCTCCACGCAGAGACGGGGGGGACTGAAGCTTTCTTT. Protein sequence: CASTSLHAETGGTEAFF.

The CDR3 bases are TGTGCCACCAGCAGAGATCCCCTAACCGTGGGGCAGTTCTTC. Its translation is CATSRDPLTVGQFF. The chain has TRBV15 and TRBJ2-1; D call uncertain. The CDR3 covers 14 residues. Trimming shortened V by 0 bases and J by 12 bases, and 15 bases separated the two germline ends. In germline, CDR1 is LNHNV, CDR2 YYDKDF (reference sequence).

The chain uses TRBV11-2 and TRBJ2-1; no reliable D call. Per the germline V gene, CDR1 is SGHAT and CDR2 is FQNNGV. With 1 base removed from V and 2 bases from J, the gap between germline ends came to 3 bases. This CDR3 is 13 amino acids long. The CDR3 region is CASSLGPYNEQFF. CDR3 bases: TGTGCCAGCAGCTTAGGACCCTACAATGAGCAGTTCTTC.

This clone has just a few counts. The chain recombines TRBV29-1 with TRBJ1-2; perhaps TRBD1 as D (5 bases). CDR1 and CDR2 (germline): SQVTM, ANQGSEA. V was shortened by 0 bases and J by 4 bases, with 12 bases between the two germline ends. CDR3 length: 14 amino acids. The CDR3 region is CSVEEDEGVYGYTF. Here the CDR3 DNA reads TGCAGCGTTGAAGAGGATGAAGGGGTCTATGGCTACACCTTC.

In DNA, the CDR3 is TGTGCCAGCAGCCTCCGGGGAGAGTCTTTCGGGGAGCTGTTTTTT. Its translation: CASSLRGESFGELFF. The chain carries TRBV9 and TRBJ2-2; D might be TRBD2 (5 bases). Trimming removed 4 bases from V and 7 bases from J, with 17 bases in between. The germline gives CDR1 SGDLS, CDR2 YYNGEE. The CDR3 totals 15 residues.

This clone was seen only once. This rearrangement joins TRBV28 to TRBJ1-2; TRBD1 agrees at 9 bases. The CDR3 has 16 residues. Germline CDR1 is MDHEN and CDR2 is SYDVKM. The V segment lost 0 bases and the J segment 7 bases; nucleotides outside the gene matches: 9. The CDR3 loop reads CASSLWDPGQGRGYTF. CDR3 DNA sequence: TGTGCCAGCAGTTTATGGGACCCGGGACAGGGACGTGGCTACACCTTC.

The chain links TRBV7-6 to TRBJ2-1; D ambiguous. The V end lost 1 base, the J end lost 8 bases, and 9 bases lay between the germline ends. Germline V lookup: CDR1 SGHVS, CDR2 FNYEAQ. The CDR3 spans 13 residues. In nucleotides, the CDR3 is TGTGCCAGCAGCTTAGGAACGGGCGATGAGCAGTTCTTC. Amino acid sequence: CASSLGTGDEQFF.

The CDR3 sequence is CASSYHTGELFF. CDR3 in DNA: TGTGCCAGCAGTTATCACACCGGGGAGCTGTTTTTT. This rearrangement joins TRBV6-5 to TRBJ2-2; unclear D gene. This CDR3 has 12 residues. Looked up from germline, CDR1 is MNHEY and CDR2 is SVGAGI. The V end was cut by 3 bases, the J end by 3 bases, with 2 bases between.

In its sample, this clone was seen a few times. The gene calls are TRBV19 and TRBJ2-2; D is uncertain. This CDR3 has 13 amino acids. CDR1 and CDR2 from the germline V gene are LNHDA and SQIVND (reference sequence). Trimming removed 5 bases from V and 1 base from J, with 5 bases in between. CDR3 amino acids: CASSLGNTGELFF. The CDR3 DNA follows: TGTGCCAGTAGTTTGGGGAACACCGGGGAGCTGTTTTTT.

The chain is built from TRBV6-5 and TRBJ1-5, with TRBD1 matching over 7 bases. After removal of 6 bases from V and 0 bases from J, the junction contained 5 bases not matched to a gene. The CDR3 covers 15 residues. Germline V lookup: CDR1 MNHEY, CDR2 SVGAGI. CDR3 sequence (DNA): TGTGCCAGCAGGCGGGACAGAGGTAGCAATCAGCCCCAGCATTTT. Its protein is CASRRDRGSNQPQHF.

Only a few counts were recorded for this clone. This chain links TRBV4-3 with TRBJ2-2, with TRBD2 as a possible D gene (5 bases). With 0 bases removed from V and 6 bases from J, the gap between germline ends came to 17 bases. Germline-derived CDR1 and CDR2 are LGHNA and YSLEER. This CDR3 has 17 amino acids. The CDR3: CASSQDFFGGLAGELFF. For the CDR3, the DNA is TGCGCCAGCAGCCAAGATTTTTTCGGAGGTTTGGCCGGGGAGCTGTTTTTT.

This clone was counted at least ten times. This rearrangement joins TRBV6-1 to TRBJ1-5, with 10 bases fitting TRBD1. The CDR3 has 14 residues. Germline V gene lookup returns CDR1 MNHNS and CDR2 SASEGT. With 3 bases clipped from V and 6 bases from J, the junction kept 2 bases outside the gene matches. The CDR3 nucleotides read TGTGCCAGCAGTGAGACAGGGGGCGTTCAGCCCCAGCATTTT. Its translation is CASSETGGVQPQHF.

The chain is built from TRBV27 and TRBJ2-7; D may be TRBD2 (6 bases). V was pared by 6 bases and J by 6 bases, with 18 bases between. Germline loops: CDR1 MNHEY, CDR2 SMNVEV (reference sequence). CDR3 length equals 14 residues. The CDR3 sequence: CASRWEAAGGEQYF. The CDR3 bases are TGTGCCAGCAGATGGGAAGCAGCCGGGGGCGAGCAGTACTTC.

As DNA, the CDR3 is TGTGCCAGCAGTGGGGTGGCGACTGAAGCTTTCTTT. Its translation is CASSGVATEAFF. The gene calls are TRBV27 and TRBJ1-1; D is undetermined. V was trimmed by 5 bases and J by 5 bases, leaving 9 bases between them. In germline, CDR1 is MNHEY, CDR2 SMNVEV (reference sequence). This CDR3 comprises 12 residues.

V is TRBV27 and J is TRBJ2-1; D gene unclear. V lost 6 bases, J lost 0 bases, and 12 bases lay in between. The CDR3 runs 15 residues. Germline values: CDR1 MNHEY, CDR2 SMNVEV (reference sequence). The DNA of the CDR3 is TGTGCCAGCAGCAAGAGTGCACGCTCCTACAATGAGCAGTTCTTC. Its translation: CASSKSARSYNEQFF.

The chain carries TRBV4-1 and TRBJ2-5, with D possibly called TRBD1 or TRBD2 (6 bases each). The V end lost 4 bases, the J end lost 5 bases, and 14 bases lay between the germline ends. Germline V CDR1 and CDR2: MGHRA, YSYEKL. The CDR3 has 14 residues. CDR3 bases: TGCGCCAGCAGCCCAGAGGGGGGTGGGGAGACCCAGTACTTC. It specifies CASSPEGGGETQYF.

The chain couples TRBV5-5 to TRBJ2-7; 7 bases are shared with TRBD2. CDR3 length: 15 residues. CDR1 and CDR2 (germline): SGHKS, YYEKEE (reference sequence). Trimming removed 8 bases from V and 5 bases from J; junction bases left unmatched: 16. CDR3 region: CASRRGGSTDHEQYF. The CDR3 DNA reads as TGTGCCAGTAGGAGAGGCGGGAGTACCGATCACGAGCAGTACTTC. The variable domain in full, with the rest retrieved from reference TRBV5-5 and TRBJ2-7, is DAGVTQSPTHLIKTRGQQVTLRCSPISGHKSVSWYQQVLGQGPQFIFQYYEKEERGRGNFPDRFSARQFPNYSSELNVNALLLGDSALYLCASRRGGSTDHEQYFGPGTRLTVT.

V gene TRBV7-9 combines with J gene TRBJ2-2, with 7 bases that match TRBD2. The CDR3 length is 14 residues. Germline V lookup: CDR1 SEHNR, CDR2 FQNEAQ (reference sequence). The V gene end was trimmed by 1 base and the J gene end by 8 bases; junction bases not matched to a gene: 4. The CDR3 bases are TGTGCCAGCAGCTTAGTTGCGGGAGCAGGGGAGCTGTTTTTT. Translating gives CASSLVAGAGELFF.

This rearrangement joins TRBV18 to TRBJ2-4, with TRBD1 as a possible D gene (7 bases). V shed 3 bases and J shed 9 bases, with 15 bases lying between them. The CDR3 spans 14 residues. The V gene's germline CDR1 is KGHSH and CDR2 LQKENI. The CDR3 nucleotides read TGTGCCAGCTCACCCACCGCAGGGGGAGGCATTCAGTACTTC. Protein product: CASSPTAGGGIQYF.

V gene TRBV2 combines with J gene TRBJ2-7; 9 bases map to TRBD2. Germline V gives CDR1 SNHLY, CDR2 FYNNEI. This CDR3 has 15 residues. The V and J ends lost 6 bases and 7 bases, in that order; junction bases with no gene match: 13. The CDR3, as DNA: TGTGCCAGCAGACACTTAGCGGGAGTAGGTGATGAGCAGTACTTC. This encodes CASRHLAGVGDEQYF.

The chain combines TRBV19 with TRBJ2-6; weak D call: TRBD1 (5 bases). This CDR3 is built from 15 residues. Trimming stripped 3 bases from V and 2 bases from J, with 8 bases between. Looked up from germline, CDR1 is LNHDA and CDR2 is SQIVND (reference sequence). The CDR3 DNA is TGTGCCAGTAGTATGGCAGGGACTGGGGCCAACGTCCTGACTTTC. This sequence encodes CASSMAGTGANVLTF.

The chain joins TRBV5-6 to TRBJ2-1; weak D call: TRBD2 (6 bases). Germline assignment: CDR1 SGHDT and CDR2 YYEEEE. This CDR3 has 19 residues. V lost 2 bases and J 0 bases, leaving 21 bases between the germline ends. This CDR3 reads CASSFSGSHALSSYNEQFF. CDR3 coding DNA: TGTGCCAGCAGCTTTTCCGGGAGCCATGCTCTTAGCTCCTACAATGAGCAGTTCTTC.

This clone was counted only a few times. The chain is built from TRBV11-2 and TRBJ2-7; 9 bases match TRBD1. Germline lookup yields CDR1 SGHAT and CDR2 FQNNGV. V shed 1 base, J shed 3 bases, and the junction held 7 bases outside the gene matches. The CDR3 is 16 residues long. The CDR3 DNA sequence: TGTGCCAGCAGCTTAGTTCCGACAGGGGGAGGCTACGAGCAGTACTTC. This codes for CASSLVPTGGGYEQYF.

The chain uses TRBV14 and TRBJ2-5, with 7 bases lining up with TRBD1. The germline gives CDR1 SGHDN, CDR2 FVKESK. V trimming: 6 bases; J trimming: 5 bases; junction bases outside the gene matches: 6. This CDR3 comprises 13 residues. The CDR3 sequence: CASRNRGVETQYF. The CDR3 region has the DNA TGTGCCAGCAGGAACAGGGGCGTGGAGACCCAGTACTTC.

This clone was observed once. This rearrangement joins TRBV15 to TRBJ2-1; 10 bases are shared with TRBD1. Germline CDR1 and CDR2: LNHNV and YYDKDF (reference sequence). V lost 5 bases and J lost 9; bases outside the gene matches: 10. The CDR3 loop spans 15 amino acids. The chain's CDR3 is CATSSRDRGLGEQFF. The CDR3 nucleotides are TGTGCCACCAGCTCCCGGGACAGGGGATTGGGTGAGCAGTTCTTC.